This T cell receptor beta chain was identified in a study of T cells in narcolepsy. Repertoires were generated with immunoSEQ multiplex PCR, while TCRdb's copy carries only in-frame clones and drops some. The sample includes 20,000 to 25,000 clones, 75% to 90% of them seen just once. Looked up from germline, CDR1 is LNHDA and CDR2 is SQIVND (reference sequence). Deletions cut 7 bases from V and 3 bases from J, with 10 bases between. The CDR3 contains 13 residues. Material: CD45RA- memory CD4+ T cells from PBMCs. The TCR sequence derives from a human donor with narcolepsy. V usage is TRBV19 and J usage is TRBJ1-3; no clear D gene. The CDR3 is CASKADGGNTIYF. DNA for the CDR3: TGTGCCAGTAAAGCGGACGGTGGAAACACCATATATTTT.